A single sample is the source of the 21 T cell receptor beta chains below, sequenced in a study of beta chain features in type 1 diabetes. Of the isolated RNA, all was reverse transcribed, and so the sequenced material was expressed TCRB transcripts. Sequencing used immunoSEQ multiplex PCR; TCRdb keeps in-frame clones, though not all of them. The repertoire has over 300,000 clones, 8% of them found once; the top ten carry less than 0.5%. The material sequenced was central memory CD4+ T cells from blood. Receptors originate from a woman aged 18-29 years in good health.

The sample holds a few counts of this clone. The gene calls are TRBV15 and TRBJ2-7; 8 nucleotides line up with TRBD1. The V gene end was trimmed by 0 bases and the J gene end by 6 bases; junction bases not matched to a gene: 7. The CDR3 runs 15 residues. Per the germline V gene, CDR1 is LNHNV and CDR2 is YYDKDF (reference sequence). CDR3 sequence (DNA): TGTGCCACCAGCAGAGATTTGGCAGGGGGCGGCGAGCAGTACTTC. Its translation: CATSRDLAGGGEQYF.

This clone was found many times. The chain has TRBV18 and TRBJ2-3; a possible D gene is TRBD1 (6 bases). The ends were cut back, 6 bases at V and 2 bases at J, with 21 bases in the middle. In germline, CDR1 is KGHSH, CDR2 LQKENI. The CDR3 spans 17 residues. The CDR3 sequence: CASSTTTGKENTDTQYF. The CDR3 nucleotides read TGTGCCAGCTCCACCACAACAGGGAAGGAAAACACAGATACGCAGTATTTT.

The chain carries TRBV18 and TRBJ1-1; perhaps TRBD1 as D (6 bases). There are 17 residues in the CDR3. Germline V gene lookup returns CDR1 KGHSH and CDR2 LQKENI. V was pared by 2 bases and J by 7 bases, with 23 bases between. In nucleotides, the CDR3 is TGTGCCAGCTCACCAATCTTATTTGATCAGGGGCACGGTGAAGCTTTCTTT. This sequence encodes CASSPILFDQGHGEAFF.

This clone was counted many times. V usage is TRBV14 and J usage is TRBJ2-5; the D call may be TRBD1 or TRBD2 (5 bases each). V lost 1 base, J lost 5 bases, and 14 bases lay in between. This CDR3 region has 15 residues. The germline V gene has CDR1 SGHDN and CDR2 FVKESK. The CDR3 sequence: CASSQGSYRDETQYF. The CDR3 bases are TGTGCCAGCAGCCAAGGGAGCTATAGGGACGAGACCCAGTACTTC. Filled out from reference TRBV14 and TRBJ2-5, the complete variable domain reads EAGVTQFPSHSVIEKGQTVTLRCDPISGHDNLYWYRRVMGKEIKFLLHFVKESKQDESGMPNNRFLAERTGGTYSTLKVQPAELEDSGVYFCASSQGSYRDETQYFGPGTRLLVL.

This clone turned up a few times. The chain links TRBV7-2 to TRBJ1-3, with D perhaps TRBD1 (5 bases). Germline V CDR1 and CDR2: SGHTA, FQGNSA. V was cut by 4 bases and J by 2 bases, with 12 bases left in between. The length of the CDR3 is 15 residues. CDR3 residues: CASSSQGIAGNTIYF. CDR3 nucleotides: TGTGCCAGCAGCTCTCAGGGCATCGCTGGAAACACCATATATTTT.

The J gene is TRBJ2-4, the V gene TRBV9; D unclear. V was shortened by 0 bases and J by 5 bases, with 6 bases between the two germline ends. Per the germline V gene, CDR1 is SGDLS and CDR2 is YYNGEE. The CDR3 has 13 residues. The CDR3 is CASSVGLENIQYF. The CDR3 DNA reads TGTGCCAGCAGCGTAGGTCTAGAAAACATTCAGTACTTC.

This clone turned up a few times. The rearrangement uses TRBV6-5 and TRBJ1-5; D uncertain. The germline V and J ends were trimmed by 5 bases and 2 bases, with 13 bases remaining between them. This CDR3 has 15 amino acids. Germline CDR1 and CDR2: MNHEY and SVGAGI. The CDR3, as DNA: TGTGCCAGCAGTCCGGGAAGTCGACGCAATCAGCCCCAGCATTTT. Amino acids: CASSPGSRRNQPQHF.

The chain uses TRBV4-2 and TRBJ1-4, with 10 bases aligning to TRBD1. The CDR3 extends over 15 amino acids. The V segment lost 7 bases and the J segment 4 bases; nucleotides outside the gene matches: 6. The germline gives CDR1 LGHNA, CDR2 YNFKEQ. The CDR3 nucleotides are TGTGCCAGCATGGGACAGGGGATGAATAATGAAAAACTGTTTTTT. It specifies CASMGQGMNNEKLFF.

This chain uses TRBV7-9 with TRBJ2-1, with a possible D match to TRBD1 (5 bases). This CDR3 region has 13 residues. V shed 3 bases and J shed 10 bases, with 13 bases lying between them. Looked up from germline, CDR1 is SEHNR and CDR2 is FQNEAQ (reference sequence). The DNA of the CDR3 is TGTGCCAGCAGCTTTTTCGTAGGGGTCGAGCAGTTCTTC. Encoded protein: CASSFFVGVEQFF.

This clone appeared a few times. This chain joins TRBV18 and TRBJ2-3; no reliable D call. Germline CDR1 is KGHSH and CDR2 is LQKENI. The CDR3 consists of 12 residues. The ends were cut back, 6 bases at V and 0 bases at J, with 4 bases in the middle. The CDR3 DNA is TGTGCCAGCTCCCACAGCACAGATACGCAGTATTTT. As protein: CASSHSTDTQYF. The whole variable domain, filled in from reference TRBV18 and TRBJ2-3, reads NAGVMQNPRHLVRRRGQEARLRCSPMKGHSHVYWYRQLPEEGLKFMVYLQKENIIDESGMPKERFSAEFPKEGPSILRIQQVVRGDSAAYFCASSHSTDTQYFGPGTRLTVL.

This chain joins TRBV10-3 and TRBJ2-3, with D uncertain. CDR1 is ENHRY and CDR2 is SYGVKD in the germline V gene. V lost 8 bases and J lost 5, with 11 bases in between. The CDR3 is 12 amino acids. In DNA form, the CDR3 reads TGTGCCATCTCTTTGATCGGAGATACGCAGTATTTT. It codes for CAISLIGDTQYF.

This chain links TRBV19 with TRBJ2-1; 7 positions agree with TRBD1. Per germline, CDR1 LNHDA and CDR2 SQIVND (reference sequence). This CDR3 region has 13 residues. The J segment lost 7 bases and the V segment lost 5 bases, leaving 5 bases of the junction unmatched. The CDR3 loop is CASSEGGWNEQFF. Written as DNA, the CDR3 is TGTGCCAGTAGTGAAGGGGGCTGGAATGAGCAGTTCTTC.

The sample holds many counts of this clone. The V gene is TRBV14, the J gene TRBJ2-1; 13 bases map to TRBD2. This CDR3 region has 16 residues. Unmatched junction bases numbered 5, after V lost 6 bases and J lost 3 bases. Per germline, CDR1 SGHDN and CDR2 FVKESK. In DNA, the CDR3 is TGTGCCAGCAGTCGGACTAGCGGGAGTAGCTACAATGAGCAGTTCTTC. Amino acids: CASSRTSGSSYNEQFF.

This chain links TRBV2 with TRBJ2-1; D unclear. Germline assignment: CDR1 SNHLY and CDR2 FYNNEI. This CDR3 region has 14 residues. V lost 7 bases to trimming and J lost 14 bases, with 24 bases between them. The CDR3 here is CASTRRSHLKSEFF. The CDR3 nucleotides read TGTGCCAGCACTAGGCGCAGTCACCTCAAGTCGGAGTTCTTC. The full variable domain, rest sourced from reference TRBV2 and TRBJ2-1, is EPEVTQTPSHQVTQMGQEVILRCVPISNHLYFYWYRQILGQKVEFLVSFYNNEISEKSEIFDDQFSVERPDGSNFTLKIRSTKLEDSAMYFCASTRRSHLKSEFFGPGTRLTVL.

This clone showed up just a few times. The chain is built from TRBV7-3 and TRBJ2-2; 11 bases are a match to TRBD2. Germline CDR1 and CDR2: SGHTA and FQGTGA. The CDR3 is 16 amino acids. J gave up 4 bases and V 5 bases, and 6 bases lay outside the gene matches. The CDR3 region has the DNA TGTGCCAGCAGCACACTAGCGGGAGTTTTCACCGGGGAGCTGTTTTTT. Translating gives CASSTLAGVFTGELFF.

The chain couples TRBV6-6 to TRBJ2-7, with D possibly TRBD1 on 6 matching bases. V lost 5 bases and J lost 6, with 17 bases in between. Per the germline V gene, CDR1 is MNHNY and CDR2 is SVGAGI (reference sequence). This CDR3 spans 14 amino acids. The CDR3 loop is CASSPRGGEGEQYF. CDR3 sequence (DNA): TGTGCCAGCAGTCCACGAGGGGGAGAGGGCGAGCAGTACTTC.

This clone was detected only a few times. The chain combines TRBV7-2 with TRBJ1-1; D not certain. Germline CDR1 reads SGHTA; CDR2 reads FQGNSA. The V end lost 0 bases, the J end lost 4 bases, and 6 bases lay between the germline ends. This CDR3 spans 13 amino acids. The DNA of the CDR3 is TGTGCCAGCAGCTTAGCGCTTGGCACTGAAGCTTTCTTT. Amino acid sequence: CASSLALGTEAFF.

V and J are TRBV2 and TRBJ1-5; the D is unclear. Trimming stripped 1 base from V and 4 bases from J, with 8 bases between. The CDR3 has 14 amino acids. Germline V gives CDR1 SNHLY, CDR2 FYNNEI. The chain's CDR3 is CASSEGFVNQPQHF. The DNA for the CDR3 is TGTGCCAGCAGTGAAGGCTTCGTTAATCAGCCCCAGCATTTT.

This clone occurred many times. The genes are TRBV2 and TRBJ1-5; TRBD1 is a possible D gene (6 bases). CDR3 length: 18 amino acids. Trimming took off 0 bases at V and 0 bases at J, with 15 bases between the two ends. The germline CDR1 and CDR2 sequences are SNHLY and FYNNEI. DNA for the CDR3: TGTGCCAGCAGTGAAGCGCCAGGCAGGGGCTATAGCAATCAGCCCCAGCATTTT. Translation gives CASSEAPGRGYSNQPQHF.

This clone occurred a few times. The CDR3 is CATSRMAGTWNTQYF. The CDR3, as DNA: TGTGCCACCAGCCGGATGGCGGGGACTTGGAATACGCAGTATTTT. The chain is built from TRBV15 and TRBJ2-3; D is perhaps TRBD2 (6 bases). Per germline, CDR1 LNHNV and CDR2 YYDKDF (reference sequence). The CDR3 is made up of 15 amino acids. V was cut by 5 bases and J by 7 bases, with 19 bases left in between.

This clone was observed a handful of times. This chain links TRBV29-1 with TRBJ2-1; 9 positions agree with TRBD2. V lost 3 bases to trimming and J lost 9 bases; unmatched junction nucleotides: 15. The CDR3 length is 16 residues. The germline CDR1 and CDR2 sequences are SQVTM and ANQGSEA. This CDR3 reads CSVDPLGGGGPGEQFF. For the CDR3, the DNA is TGCAGCGTTGACCCCCTTGGCGGGGGGGGCCCTGGTGAGCAGTTCTTC.